The next 30 T cell receptor beta chains were all read from a single sample in a study of blood T cell repertoires in COVID-19. Using immunoSEQ multiplex PCR, the repertoire was profiled, and TCRdb retains in-frame clones only, with some absent. The repertoire holds 70,000 to 95,000 clones, with approximately 89% as singletons. The sample comprised peripheral blood. Receptors were obtained from a man between 50 and 59 years old with acute or convalescent COVID-19.

This clone was seen more than once but under ten times. The chain joins TRBV6-5 to TRBJ1-2; 9 nucleotides match TRBD1. The V gene end was trimmed by 6 bases and the J gene end by 12 bases; junction bases not matched to a gene: 8. Germline V gene lookup returns CDR1 MNHEY and CDR2 SVGAGI. CDR3 length equals 12 residues. CDR3 sequence: CASSRTGVDNTF. The CDR3 DNA follows: TGTGCCAGCAGCCGGACAGGGGTTGATAACACCTTC.

The chain links TRBV28 to TRBJ1-3; maybe TRBD1 (6 bases). The CDR3 loop spans 16 amino acids. CDR1 MDHEN and CDR2 SYDVKM come from the germline V gene. V lost 7 bases to trimming and J lost 4 bases, with 20 bases between them. The CDR3 spells CASNLGQRAAGNTIYF. CDR3 coding DNA: TGTGCCAGCAACCTGGGACAAAGAGCGGCAGGAAACACCATATATTTT.

The rearrangement links TRBV29-1 to TRBJ1-2; D is unclear. Germline loops: CDR1 SQVTM, CDR2 ANQGSEA. The V end was cut by 7 bases, the J end by 6 bases, with 9 bases between. This CDR3 comprises 10 residues. CDR3 nucleotides: TGCAGCGCCGAGTTTGATGGCTACACCTTC. Its protein product is CSAEFDGYTF. Supplemented by reference TRBV29-1 and TRBJ1-2, the full variable domain reads SAVISQKPSRDICQRGTSLTIQCQVDSQVTMMFWYRQQPGQSLTLIATANQGSEATYESGFVIDKFPISRPNLTFSTLTVSNMSPEDSSIYLCSAEFDGYTFGSGTRLTVV.

The chain employs TRBV4-2 and TRBJ1-4, with D hard to call. V lost 1 base, J lost 1 base, and 10 bases lay in between. The CDR3 runs 16 residues. CDR1 is LGHNA and CDR2 is YNFKEQ in the germline V gene. Here the CDR3 DNA reads TGTGCCAGCAGCCAAGCTCGGGTCGGAACTAATGAAAAACTGTTTTTT. Protein: CASSQARVGTNEKLFF.

CDR3 in DNA: TGTGCCAGCAGCCCCGTACAAGAGACCCAGTACTTC. Translating it yields CASSPVQETQYF. J is TRBJ2-5 and V is TRBV3-1 (or the pseudogene TRBV3-2); D is ambiguous. Germline CDR1 reads LGHDT; CDR2 reads YNNKEL (reference sequence). The CDR3 contains 12 residues. The V gene lost 4 bases and the J gene lost 2 bases, with 5 bases spanning the gap.

This chain uses TRBV2 with TRBJ2-7, with 8 bases identical to TRBD2. Trimming at V came to 2 bases and at J to 5 bases, leaving 8 bases not matched to a gene. Germline V gene sequence: CDR1 SNHLY, CDR2 FYNNEI. CDR3 size: 15 residues. The CDR3 protein is CASSESSGGGHEQYV. The CDR3 DNA is TGTGCCAGCAGTGAATCATCGGGGGGGGGCCACGAGCAGTACGTC.

The chain uses TRBV6-5 and TRBJ2-7; 7 bases are a match to TRBD2. Unmatched junction bases numbered 8, after V lost 8 bases and J lost 4 bases. Looked up from germline, CDR1 is MNHEY and CDR2 is SVGAGI. The CDR3 is 13 residues long. The CDR3 coding sequence is TGTGCCAGCGGGAGGGGTTTGGGATACGAGCAGTACGTC. This translates into CASGRGLGYEQYV.

In its sample, this clone was seen a few times. The rearrangement uses TRBV10-3 and TRBJ1-1; 8 bases match TRBD1. Germline trimming cut 3 bases from V and 6 bases from J; bases unmatched to any gene: 15. This CDR3 comprises 17 residues. Germline V gene sequence: CDR1 ENHRY, CDR2 SYGVKD. The chain's CDR3 is CAISDPDRGRGEAEAFF. The CDR3 coding sequence is TGTGCCATCAGTGACCCCGACAGGGGAAGAGGAGAAGCTGAAGCTTTCTTT.

This clone was seen once. This rearrangement joins TRBV15 to TRBJ2-1; maybe TRBD1 (6 bases). Germline CDR1 reads LNHNV; CDR2 reads YYDKDF (reference sequence). There are 12 residues in the CDR3. Trimming took 1 base from V and 10 from J, leaving 8 bases between them. CDR3 amino acids: CATSRARGEQFF. DNA for the CDR3: TGTGCCACCAGCAGAGCCAGGGGAGAGCAGTTCTTC.

This chain links TRBV5-6 with TRBJ2-5, with 8 bases that match TRBD2. Germline V CDR1 and CDR2: SGHDT, YYEEEE. The ends lost 4 bases at V and 5 bases at J; junction bases unmatched: 10. CDR3 length: 15 amino acids. Here the CDR3 reads CASSLLPGGGETQYF. CDR3 nucleotide sequence: TGTGCCAGCAGCCTGCTTCCGGGAGGGGGGGAGACCCAGTACTTC.

This clone is a singleton in its sample. The chain recombines TRBV5-1 with TRBJ2-2, with D perhaps matching TRBD1 (6 bases). Per germline, CDR1 SGHRS and CDR2 YFSETQ. Trimming stripped 4 bases from V and 1 base from J, with 14 bases between. The CDR3 covers 16 residues. CDR3 in DNA: TGCGCCAGCAGCCCGTCCCCACAGGGGAACACCGGGGAGCTGTTTTTT. Its translation is CASSPSPQGNTGELFF.

The CDR3 DNA reads as TGTGCCAGCAGCTTAGCCACTCTAGGGGGCTATGGAAACACCATATATTTT. Translating gives CASSLATLGGYGNTIYF. The chain links TRBV7-9 to TRBJ1-3, with 7 positions matching TRBD1. Trimming removed 0 bases from V and 3 bases from J; junction bases left unmatched: 8. The germline gives CDR1 SEHNR, CDR2 FQNEAQ (reference sequence). The CDR3 totals 17 residues.

The chain is built from TRBV27 and TRBJ2-1, with 11 bases identical to TRBD1. Germline V CDR1 and CDR2: MNHEY, SMNVEV (reference sequence). With V trimmed by 5 bases and J by 3 bases, 3 bases remained unmatched. The CDR3 has 15 residues. The CDR3 DNA reads as TGTGCCAGCAGTCCTGGGACAGGGGGCTACAATGAGCAGTTCTTC. This gives the protein CASSPGTGGYNEQFF.

The chain has TRBV6-5 and TRBJ1-2; 7 positions agree with TRBD1. The CDR3 extends over 14 amino acids. Unmatched junction bases numbered 8, after V lost 6 bases and J lost 4 bases. Germline V CDR1 and CDR2: MNHEY, SVGAGI. The CDR3 sequence is CASRSMGQSYGYTF. The CDR3 nucleotides are TGTGCCAGCAGATCAATGGGACAGAGCTATGGCTACACCTTC.

V gene TRBV19 combines with J gene TRBJ1-1; D may be TRBD1 (6 bases). CDR3 length equals 14 residues. Germline loops: CDR1 LNHDA, CDR2 SQIVND (reference sequence). V was trimmed by 4 bases and J by 3 bases, leaving 12 bases between them. CDR3 amino acids: CASSTWKGDTEAFF. The CDR3, as DNA: TGTGCCAGTAGTACCTGGAAGGGGGACACTGAAGCTTTCTTT. The full variable domain, with the rest looked up from reference TRBV19 and TRBJ1-1, is DGGITQSPKYLFRKEGQNVTLSCEQNLNHDAMYWYRQDPGQGLRLIYYSQIVNDFQKGDIAEGYSVSREKKESFPLTVTSAQKNPTAFYLCASSTWKGDTEAFFGQGTRLTVV.

The V and J genes are TRBV28 and TRBJ1-6; 10 positions agree with TRBD1. CDR3 length: 16 residues. Germline values: CDR1 MDHEN, CDR2 SYDVKM. V shed 2 bases, J shed 7 bases, and the junction held 5 bases outside the gene matches. The CDR3, as DNA: TGTGCCAGCAGTTTAGTCCGGGACAGGGGCAATTCACCCCTCCACTTT. This encodes CASSLVRDRGNSPLHF.

The chain uses TRBV30 and TRBJ1-4, with 8 bases aligning to TRBD1. The CDR3 extends over 15 amino acids. V gave up 0 bases and J gave up 7 bases; unmatched junction bases: 7. Looked up from germline, CDR1 is GTSNPN and CDR2 is SVGIG (reference sequence). This CDR3 reads CAWSVLRGRGEKLFF. In DNA, the CDR3 is TGTGCCTGGAGTGTTCTCAGGGGGCGCGGTGAAAAACTGTTTTTT.

On this clone itself: One junction end does not reproduce the germline sequence, and a read error may be involved. The V and J genes are TRBV7-2 and TRBJ2-1; 8 nucleotides match TRBD2. The germline gives CDR1 SGHTA, CDR2 FQGNSA. The CDR3 has 14 residues. The CDR3 reads CASTLAGRANEQFF. The CDR3 bases are TGTGCCAGCACCTTAGCGGGGAGAGCCAATGAGCAGTTCTTC.

The chain joins TRBV7-8 to TRBJ2-1, with D maybe TRBD2 (6 bases). V was pared by 6 bases and J by 4 bases, with 13 bases between. CDR3 length equals 14 residues. Germline CDR1 reads SGHVS; CDR2 reads FQNEAQ. The CDR3 here is CASSYLSGYNEQFF. The CDR3 DNA follows: TGTGCCAGCAGTTATCTCAGCGGGTACAATGAGCAGTTCTTC.

The chain links TRBV7-8 to TRBJ2-7; a weak D match, TRBD1 (5 bases). The germline V gene encodes CDR1 SGHVS and CDR2 FQNEAQ. V lost 1 base and J lost 2, with 12 bases in between. The CDR3 sequence is 15 residues long. DNA for the CDR3: TGTGCCAGCAGCTTAGGGGGCCAGCGTCCCTACGAGCAGTACTTC. This sequence encodes CASSLGGQRPYEQYF.

The chain couples TRBV5-1 to TRBJ1-1, with a weak D call TRBD1 (5 bases). V lost 2 bases and J 1 base, leaving 18 bases between the germline ends. Germline CDR1 is SGHRS and CDR2 is YFSETQ. The length of the CDR3 is 17 residues. CDR3 DNA: TGCGCCAGCAGCTTCGGGCAGGGTGGGATTGCGAACACTGAAGCTTTCTTT. Protein sequence: CASSFGQGGIANTEAFF.

The chain is built from TRBV24-1 and TRBJ2-2; TRBD1 aligns across 10 bases. The CDR3 length is 15 residues. The germline CDR1 and CDR2 sequences are KGHDR and SFDVKD. Losses at the gene ends were 3 bases for V and 7 bases for J; bases not matched to a gene: 4. The CDR3 reads CATSDPRTGGGELFF. The CDR3 region has the DNA TGTGCCACCAGTGATCCACGGACAGGGGGCGGGGAGCTGTTTTTT.

The chain has TRBV7-9 and TRBJ2-3, with 9 bases identical to TRBD2. Germline CDR1 and CDR2: SEHNR and FQNEAQ (reference sequence). The J segment lost 0 bases and the V segment lost 1 base, leaving 5 bases of the junction unmatched. This CDR3 is built from 17 residues. The CDR3 reads CASSLDRAGGSTDTQYF. For the CDR3, the DNA is TGTGCCAGCAGCTTAGATCGAGCGGGGGGTAGCACAGATACGCAGTATTTT.

V gene TRBV24-1 combines with J gene TRBJ2-2; 14 bases line up with TRBD2. This CDR3 contains 20 residues. V was clipped by 3 bases and J by 2 bases; unmatched bases: 10. Germline lookup yields CDR1 KGHDR and CDR2 SFDVKD. CDR3 in amino acids: CATSDPSPGTSGSNTGELFF. Written as DNA, the CDR3 is TGTGCCACCAGTGATCCTAGTCCCGGGACTAGCGGGAGTAACACCGGGGAGCTGTTTTTT.

This chain connects TRBV7-2 to TRBJ1-5, with D maybe TRBD1 (5 bases). The CDR3 is 16 amino acids. V was clipped by 1 base and J by 7 bases, with 17 bases between them. CDR1 and CDR2 (germline): SGHTA, FQGNSA. Here the CDR3 reads CASSLDGGVRHQPQHF. For the CDR3, the DNA is TGTGCCAGCAGCTTAGATGGGGGGGTTCGGCACCAGCCCCAGCATTTT.

V is TRBV30 and J is TRBJ1-1; 10 bases fit TRBD1. This CDR3 comprises 14 residues. V lost 2 bases, J lost 5 bases, and 5 bases stayed unmatched. Germline V gene sequence: CDR1 GTSNPN, CDR2 SVGIG (reference sequence). The CDR3, as DNA: TGTGCCTGGAGTATGACAGGGGGCCTTACTGAAGCTTTCTTT. This codes for CAWSMTGGLTEAFF.

The chain uses TRBV6-4 and TRBJ1-1; the D is unclear. V lost 8 bases and J lost 2, with 12 bases in between. This CDR3 is 13 amino acids long. From germline, CDR1 is MRHNA and CDR2 SNTAGT. CDR3 residues: CASARESNTEAFF. In DNA form, the CDR3 reads TGTGCCAGCGCGCGCGAGAGTAACACTGAAGCTTTCTTT.

This clone was recorded once. The chain employs TRBV18 and TRBJ1-5; tentative D call: TRBD1 (6 bases). From germline, CDR1 is KGHSH and CDR2 LQKENI. V was clipped by 2 bases and J by 7 bases, with 12 bases between them. The CDR3 extends over 14 amino acids. The CDR3 region has the DNA TGTGCCAGCTCACCAGGGGCAGGGGAGCAGCCCCAGCATTTT. Protein: CASSPGAGEQPQHF.

The rearrangement joins TRBV6-5 to TRBJ1-2; D remains unclear. The germline CDR1 and CDR2 sequences are MNHEY and SVGAGI. The CDR3 covers 15 residues. V dropped 0 bases and J dropped 1 base, with 9 bases sitting between them. CDR3 residues: CASSYSGAYNYGYTF. CDR3 nucleotides: TGTGCCAGCAGTTACTCCGGAGCGTATAACTATGGCTACACCTTC.

The chain joins TRBV24-1 to TRBJ1-2; TRBD1 aligns across 7 bases. CDR3 length: 14 residues. The germline V gene has CDR1 KGHDR and CDR2 SFDVKD. V lost 5 bases, J lost 8 bases, and 10 bases stayed unmatched. The CDR3 DNA reads as TGTGCCACCAGTGCCGCGGGGACAGAAGAGGGCTACACCTTC. Amino acids: CATSAAGTEEGYTF.